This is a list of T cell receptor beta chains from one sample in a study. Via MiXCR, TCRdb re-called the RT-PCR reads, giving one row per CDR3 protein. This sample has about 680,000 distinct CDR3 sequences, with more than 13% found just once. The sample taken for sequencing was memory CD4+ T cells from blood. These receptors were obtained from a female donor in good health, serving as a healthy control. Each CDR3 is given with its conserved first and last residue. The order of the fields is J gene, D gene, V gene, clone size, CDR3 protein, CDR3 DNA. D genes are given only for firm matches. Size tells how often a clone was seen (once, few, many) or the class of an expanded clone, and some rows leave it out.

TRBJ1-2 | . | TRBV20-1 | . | CSARDLSGWDGYTF | TGCAGTGCTAGAGACCTCAGCGGGTGGGATGGCTACACCTTC
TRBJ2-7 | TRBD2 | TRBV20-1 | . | CSARVASGEHF | TGCAGTGCTAGAGTCGCTAGCGGGGAACACTTC
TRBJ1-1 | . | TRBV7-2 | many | CASSLGGGAPPEAFF | TGTGCCAGCAGCTTAGGGGGGGGAGCTCCTCCCGAAGCTTTCTTT
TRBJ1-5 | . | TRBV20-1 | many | CSAQPSGGNQPQHF | TGCAGTGCTCAACCCTCAGGGGGCAATCAGCCCCAGCATTTT
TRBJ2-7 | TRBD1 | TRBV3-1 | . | CASSQMTGAPYEQYF | TGTGCCAGCAGCCAGATGACAGGGGCCCCATACGAGCAGTACTTC
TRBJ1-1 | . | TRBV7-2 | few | CASSDIWAGYAFF | TGTGCCAGCAGCGATATCTGGGCGGGTTATGCTTTCTTT
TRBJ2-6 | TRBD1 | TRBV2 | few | CASSEARGQGAGANVLTF | TGTGCCAGCAGTGAAGCGCGTGGACAGGGGGCTGGGGCCAACGTCCTGACTTTC
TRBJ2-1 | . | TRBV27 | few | CASSLSRREGNEQFF | TGTGCCAGCAGTTTATCGCGGCGGGAAGGAAATGAGCAGTTCTTC
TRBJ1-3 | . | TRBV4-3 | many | CASSQDRGSFGNTIYF | TGCGCCAGCAGCCAAGATAGGGGATCGTTTGGAAACACCATATATTTT
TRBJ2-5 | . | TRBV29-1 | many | CSVVTETQYF | TGCAGCGTTGTAACCGAGACCCAGTACTTC
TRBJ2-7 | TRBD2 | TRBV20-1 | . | CSSRRTSGDYEQYF | TGCAGTTCAAGACGGACCAGCGGGGACTACGAGCAGTACTTC
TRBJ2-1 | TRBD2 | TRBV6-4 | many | CASSGSGGSYNEQFF | TGTGCCAGCAGTGGAAGCGGGGGTTCCTACAATGAGCAGTTCTTC
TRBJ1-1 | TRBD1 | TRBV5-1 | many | CASSTGTANTEAFF | TGCGCCAGCAGCACCGGGACAGCTAACACTGAAGCTTTCTTT
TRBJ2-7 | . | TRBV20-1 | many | CSASLAGAFYEQYF | TGCAGTGCTAGCCTGGCGGGGGCCTTCTACGAGCAGTACTTC
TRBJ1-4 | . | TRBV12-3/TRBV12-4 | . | CASSPEEGEKLFF | TGTGCCAGCAGCCCCGAAGAAGGTGAAAAACTGTTTTTT
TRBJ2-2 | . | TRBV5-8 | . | CASSKIGEYGELFF | TGTGCCAGCAGCAAAATCGGGGAATACGGGGAGCTGTTTTTT
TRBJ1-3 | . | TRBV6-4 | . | CASSDQPMGTGSGNTIYF | TGTGCCAGCAGTGACCAACCTATGGGGACGGGCTCTGGAAACACCATATATTTT
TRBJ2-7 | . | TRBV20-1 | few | CSASGPGGYEQYF | TGCAGTGCATCGGGACCGGGCGGCTACGAGCAGTACTTC
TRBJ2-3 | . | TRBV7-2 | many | CASSLLNTDTQYF | TGTGCCAGCAGCTTATTAAACACAGATACGCAGTATTTT
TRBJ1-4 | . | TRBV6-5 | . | CASSYSREKLFF | TGTGCCAGCAGTTATTCGAGGGAAAAACTGTTTTTT
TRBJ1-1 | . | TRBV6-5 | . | CASSYGGQINTEAFF | TGTGCCAGCAGTTACGGGGGGCAGATTAACACTGAAGCTTTCTTT
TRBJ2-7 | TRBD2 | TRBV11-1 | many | CASSSSGIAYEQYF | TGTGCCAGCAGCTCTAGCGGGATCGCCTACGAGCAGTACTTC
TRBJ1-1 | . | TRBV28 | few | CASSLRGSEAFF | TGTGCCAGCAGTTTAAGGGGCTCTGAAGCTTTCTTT
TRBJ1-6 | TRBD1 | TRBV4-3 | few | CASSQGTGASPLHF | TGCGCCAGCAGCCAAGGGACAGGTGCTTCACCCCTCCACTTT
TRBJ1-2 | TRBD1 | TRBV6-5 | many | CASSYLDRGHGYTF | TGTGCCAGCAGTTACCTGGACAGGGGGCACGGCTACACCTTC
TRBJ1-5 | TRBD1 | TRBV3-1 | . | CASSHGTGGNQPQHF | TGTGCCAGCAGCCATGGGACAGGGGGCAATCAGCCCCAGCATTTT
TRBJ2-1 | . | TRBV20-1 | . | CSARSSIGYNEQFF | TGCAGTGCTAGATCGTCCATCGGGTACAATGAGCAGTTCTTC
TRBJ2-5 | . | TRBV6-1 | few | CASTPSKGWETQYF | TGTGCCAGCACTCCAAGTAAGGGTTGGGAGACCCAGTACTTC
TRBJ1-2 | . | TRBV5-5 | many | CASSLGGDDGYTF | TGTGCCAGCAGCTTGGGGGGGGATGATGGCTACACCTTC
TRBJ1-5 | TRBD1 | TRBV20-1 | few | CSAQDRVQPQHF | TGCAGTGCCCAGGACAGGGTTCAGCCCCAGCATTTT
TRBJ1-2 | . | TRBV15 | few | CATSREGVNGYTF | TGTGCCACCAGCAGAGAAGGGGTTAATGGCTACACCTTC
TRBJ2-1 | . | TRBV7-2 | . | CASSRSVVRGQSNEQFF | TGTGCCAGCAGCCGTTCAGTGGTGAGGGGTCAGAGCAATGAGCAGTTCTTC
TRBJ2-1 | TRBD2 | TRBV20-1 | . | CSAWTSGRADEQFF | TGCAGTGCTTGGACTAGCGGGAGGGCCGATGAGCAGTTCTTC
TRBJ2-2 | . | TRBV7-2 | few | CATRPRSSNIGELFF | TGTGCCACCCGACCAAGGTCTAGTAATATCGGGGAGCTGTTTTTT
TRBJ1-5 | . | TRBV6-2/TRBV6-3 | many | CASSYHRFNQPQHF | TGTGCCAGCAGTTACCACAGGTTTAATCAGCCCCAGCATTTT
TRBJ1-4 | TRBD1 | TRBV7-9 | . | CASSLNVGGTNEKLFF | TGTGCCAGCAGCTTAAATGTAGGGGGCACTAATGAAAAACTGTTTTTT
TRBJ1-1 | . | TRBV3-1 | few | CASSPRLVTEAFF | TGTGCCAGCAGCCCCCGACTGGTCACTGAAGCTTTCTTT
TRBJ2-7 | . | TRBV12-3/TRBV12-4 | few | CASSPSGLSSYEQYF | TGTGCCAGCAGCCCAAGCGGGCTGAGCTCCTACGAGCAGTACTTC
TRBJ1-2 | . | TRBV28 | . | CASSLPNVDGYTF | TGTGCCAGCAGTTTACCCAACGTGGATGGCTACACCTTC
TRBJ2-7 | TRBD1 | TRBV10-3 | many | CAIKGGQGTEQYF | TGTGCCATCAAAGGCGGACAGGGCACCGAGCAGTACTTC
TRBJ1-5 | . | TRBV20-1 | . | CSARDRTGWFNQPQHF | TGCAGTGCTAGAGATCGGACGGGTTGGTTCAATCAGCCCCAGCATTTT
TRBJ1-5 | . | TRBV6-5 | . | CASSYGVYQPQHF | TGTGCCAGCAGTTACGGGGTTTATCAGCCCCAGCATTTT
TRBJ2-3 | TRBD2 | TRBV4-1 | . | CASSQGVIAGGPPDTQYF | TGCGCCAGCAGCCAAGGGGTTATAGCGGGAGGCCCCCCAGATACGCAGTATTTT
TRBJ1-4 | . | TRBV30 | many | CAWITKGRHEKLFF | TGTGCCTGGATTACAAAGGGTCGTCATGAAAAACTGTTTTTT
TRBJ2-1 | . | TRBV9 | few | CASSTSGMGYNEQFF | TGTGCCAGCAGCACCTCCGGGATGGGCTACAATGAGCAGTTCTTC
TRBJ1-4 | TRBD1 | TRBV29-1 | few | CSVGQGRSEKLFF | TGCAGCGTTGGACAGGGACGAAGCGAAAAACTGTTTTTT
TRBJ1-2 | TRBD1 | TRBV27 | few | CASSTPGTGSYTF | TGTGCCAGCAGTACCCCAGGGACAGGGAGCTACACCTTC
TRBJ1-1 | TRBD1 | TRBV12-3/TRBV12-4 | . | CASSLWTGTEAFF | TGTGCCAGCAGTTTATGGACAGGGACTGAAGCTTTCTTT
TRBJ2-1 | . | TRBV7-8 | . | CASSRPRGHEQFF | TGTGCCAGCAGCCGGCCGCGGGGCCATGAGCAGTTCTTC
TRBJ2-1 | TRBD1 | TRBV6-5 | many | CASSVDRGEYNEQFF | TGTGCCAGCAGTGTGGACAGGGGGGAATACAATGAGCAGTTCTTC
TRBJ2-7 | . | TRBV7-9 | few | CASSLVSGGAQEQYF | TGTGCCAGCAGCTTAGTTTCGGGGGGCGCGCAGGAGCAGTACTTC
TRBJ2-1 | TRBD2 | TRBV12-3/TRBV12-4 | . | CASSLRARAGGLGYNEQFF | TGTGCCAGCAGTTTAAGAGCGAGAGCGGGAGGGCTGGGGTACAATGAGCAGTTCTTC
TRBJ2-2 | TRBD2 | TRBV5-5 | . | CASSPWTSDTGELFF | TGTGCCAGCAGCCCATGGACTAGCGACACCGGGGAGCTGTTTTTT
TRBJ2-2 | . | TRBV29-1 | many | CSVSGEVTGELFF | TGCAGCGTCTCAGGGGAGGTAACCGGGGAGCTGTTTTTT
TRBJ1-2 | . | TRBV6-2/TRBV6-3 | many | CASGNYGYTF | TGTGCCAGCGGCAACTATGGCTACACCTTC
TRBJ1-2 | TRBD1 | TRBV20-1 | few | CSAIYGQGGNYGYTF | TGCAGTGCTATTTACGGACAGGGAGGGAACTATGGCTACACCTTC
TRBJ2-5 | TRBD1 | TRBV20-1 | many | CSARDTGVETQYF | TGCAGTGCTAGAGATACAGGGGTAGAGACCCAGTACTTC